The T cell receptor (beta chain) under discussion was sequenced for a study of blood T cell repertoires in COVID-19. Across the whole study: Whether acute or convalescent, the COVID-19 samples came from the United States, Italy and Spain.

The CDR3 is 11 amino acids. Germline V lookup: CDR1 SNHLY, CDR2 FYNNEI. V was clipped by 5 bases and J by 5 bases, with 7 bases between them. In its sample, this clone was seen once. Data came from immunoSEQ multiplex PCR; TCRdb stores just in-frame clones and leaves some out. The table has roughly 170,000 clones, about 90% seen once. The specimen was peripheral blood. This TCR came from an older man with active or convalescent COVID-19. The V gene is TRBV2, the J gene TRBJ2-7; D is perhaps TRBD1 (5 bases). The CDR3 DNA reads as TGTGCCAGCAGTCGGACAAACGAGCAGTACTTC. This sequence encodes CASSRTNEQYF.